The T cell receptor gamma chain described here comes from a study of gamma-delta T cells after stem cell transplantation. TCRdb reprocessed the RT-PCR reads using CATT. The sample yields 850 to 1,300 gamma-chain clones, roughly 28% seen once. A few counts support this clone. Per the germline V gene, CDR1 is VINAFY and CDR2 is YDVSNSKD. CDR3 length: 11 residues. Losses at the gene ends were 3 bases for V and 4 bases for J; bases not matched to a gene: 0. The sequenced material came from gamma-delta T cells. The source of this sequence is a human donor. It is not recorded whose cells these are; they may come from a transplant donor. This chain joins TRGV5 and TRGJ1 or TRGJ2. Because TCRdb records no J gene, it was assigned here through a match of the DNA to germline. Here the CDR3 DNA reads TGTGCCACCTGGGACTATTATAAGAAACTCTTT. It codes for CATWDYYKKLF.